These T cell receptor beta chains were read from a single sample in a study of cytomegalovirus exposure and HLA in healthy donors. Data came from immunoSEQ multiplex PCR; TCRdb stores just in-frame clones and leaves some out. The sample consists of approximately 190,000 clones, over 70% of them appearing once. Sample: PBMCs. The receptors derive from a man younger than 45 in good health and CMV-seronegative. Both conserved end residues are part of each CDR3. A D gene is named only where the DNA matches it firmly. Size is stated for part of the rows, as once, few or many counts, or as a class when the clone is expanded.

- - TRBJ1-2 TRBV5-1 14 TGCGCCAGCAGCTTCGGAGGGGACGGAGCTGGCTACACCTTC CASSFGGDGAGYTF
- - TRBJ2-7 TRBV28 15 TGTGCCAGCAGTCACCTCCCGGGACACTCGTACGAGCAGTACTTC CASSHLPGHSYEQYF
- - TRBJ1-4 TRBV4-2 15 TGTGCCAGCAGCCAAGATGGGCAGGGGTGGGAAAAACTGTTTTTT CASSQDGQGWEKLFF
- - TRBJ2-1 TRBV28 15 TGTGCCAGCAGCCTCTTTAGCGGCTCCTACAATGAGCAGTTCTTC CASSLFSGSYNEQFF
few - TRBJ1-2 TRBV7-9 16 TGTGCCAGCAGCTTAGCCGGGACTAACCCTAACTATGGCTACACCTTC CASSLAGTNPNYGYTF
- - TRBJ2-2 TRBV29-1 15 TGCAGCGTTGTAGGTAGCAAAACGAACACCGGGGAGCTGTTTTTT CSVVGSKTNTGELFF
- TRBD1 TRBJ1-1 TRBV7-9 14 TGTGCCAGCAGGTTCGGGACAGAGAACACTGAAGCTTTCTTT CASRFGTENTEAFF
- - TRBJ2-7 TRBV15 13 TGTGCCACCAGCAGAGATGGGGCATACGAGCAGTACTTC CATSRDGAYEQYF
once - TRBJ1-6 TRBV7-2 14 TGTGCCAGCAGCTTCTCTAGGGGAGGTTCACCCCTCCACTTT CASSFSRGGSPLHF
- - TRBJ1-6 TRBV5-4 16 TGTGCCAGCAGCTTAGTCGGGGGCTCCTATAATTCACCCCTCCACTTT CASSLVGGSYNSPLHF
- - TRBJ2-7 TRBV4-2 17 TGTGCCAGCAGCCAAGTGAATACCGGGACTCTCTCCTACGAGCAGTACTTC CASSQVNTGTLSYEQYF